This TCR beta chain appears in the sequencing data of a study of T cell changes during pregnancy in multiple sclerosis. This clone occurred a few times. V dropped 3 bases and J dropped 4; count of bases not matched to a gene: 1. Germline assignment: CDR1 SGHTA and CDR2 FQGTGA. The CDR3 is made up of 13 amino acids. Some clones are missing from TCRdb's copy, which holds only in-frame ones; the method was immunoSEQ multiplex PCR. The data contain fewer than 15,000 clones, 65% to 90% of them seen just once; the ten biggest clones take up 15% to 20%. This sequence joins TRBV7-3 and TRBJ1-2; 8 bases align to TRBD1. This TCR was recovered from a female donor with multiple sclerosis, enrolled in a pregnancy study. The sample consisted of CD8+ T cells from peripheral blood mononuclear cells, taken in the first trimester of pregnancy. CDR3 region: CASSFTGGYGYTF. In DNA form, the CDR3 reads TGTGCCAGCAGCTTCACAGGGGGCTATGGCTACACCTTC. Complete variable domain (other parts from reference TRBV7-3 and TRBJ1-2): GAGVSQTPSNKVTEKGKYVELRCDPISGHTALYWYRQSLGQGPEFLIYFQGTGAADDSGLPNDRFFAVRPEGSVSTLKIQRTERGDSAVYLCASSFTGGYGYTFGSGTRLTVV.